The 20 T cell receptor beta chains presented below share a single source sample, sequenced in a study of tissue T cells after allogeneic stem cell transplantation (dated by TCRdb to between 2021 and 2022). The library was built by means of the immunoSEQ multiplex PCR assay. The clones in this table, taken by TCRdb from immuneACCESS, are in-frame only. Not every clone is retained; where verified, under half of the shortfall comes from an unresolved V gene, and the cause of the rest is unknown. The sample profile shows 7,500 to 8,500 clones; 35% to 60% of them were found once. The ten largest clones represent around 8% of the sample. Interpreted using the paper, the time point label stands for: mouse harvest day 7 after allogeneic transplant. Each mouse graft consisted of 10^7 T-cell-depleted bone marrow cells plus 10^6 splenic CD5+ T cells and was given by tail vein injection. The sample consisted of gut tissue. All receptors derive from a female BALB/c mouse given C57BL/6 T cells with graft-versus-host disease after an allogeneic hematopoietic cell transplant.

A remark on this clone: The germline and genes are mouse ones. The CDR3 sequence is CASSARDDQDTQYF. Partial CDR3 DNA: TGTGCCAGCTCTGCCCGGGACGATCAAGACACCCAGTAC. The chain joins TRBV12-2 to TRBJ2-5, with D possibly called TRBD1 or TRBD2 (5 bases each). The CDR3 end lies 1 residue beyond the end of the read and is filled in from the germline J gene. Germline lookup yields CDR1 SGHLS and CDR2 HYDKME. CDR3 length: 14 amino acids. The V and J ends lost 3 bases and 3 bases respectively, with 12 bases between them.

Only a few counts were recorded for this clone. Mouse germline and gene names are used. The covered CDR3 bases are TGTGCCAGCAGCCCCGGGAACACAGAAGTCTTC. Translated, it gives CASSPGNTEVF. The full CDR3 reads CASSPGNTEVFF. The rearrangement uses TRBV3 and TRBJ1-1; D is unresolved. Read data end 1 residue before the CDR3 end; the end is taken from the germline J gene. The germline V gene has CDR1 SNHLY and CDR2 FYNGKV (reference sequence). V shed 5 bases and J shed 1 base, with 5 bases lying between them. This CDR3 is built from 12 residues.

This clone was recorded a few times. Gene names and germline match the mouse. The read is 1 residue too short to cover the CDR3 end, so that end is filled in from the germline J gene. The chain has TRBV13-3 and TRBJ2-4; 11 nucleotides line up with TRBD1. The CDR3 extends over 15 amino acids. Germline lookup yields CDR1 NNHDY and CDR2 SYVADS. Losses at the gene ends were 5 bases for V and 3 bases for J; bases not matched to a gene: 5. The covered CDR3 bases are TGTGCCAGCAGAGGACAGGGGGCGCGGCAAAACACCTTGTAC. Translating it yields CASRGQGARQNTLY. The CDR3 in full is CASRGQGARQNTLYF.

A word on this clone: Gene names refer to mouse genes. The read terminates 1 residue ahead of where the CDR3 ends, so the germline J gene completes it. The chain uses TRBV26 and TRBJ1-1; D is possibly TRBD1 (6 bases). V gave up 2 bases and J gave up 5 bases, with 9 bases separating them. CDR1 and CDR2 from the germline V gene are KGHPV and FQNQEV (reference sequence). The CDR3 has 13 amino acids. CDR3 amino acids: CASSLRDKTEVFF. The CDR3 bases that were read are TGTGCCAGCAGTCTGCGGGACAAAACAGAAGTCTTC.

To note about this clone: Gene labels here are mouse ones. The CDR3 is CASSLEGGQNTLYF. CDR3 DNA (partial): TGTGCCAGCAGCCTGGAGGGGGGTCAAAACACCTTGTAC. V and J are TRBV3 and TRBJ2-4; D might be TRBD1 (6 bases). With the read ending 1 residue before the CDR3 end, the germline J gene is used to fill in that end. The CDR3 is 14 amino acids. Germline values: CDR1 SNHLY, CDR2 FYNGKV (reference sequence). Deletions cut 5 bases from V and 1 base from J, with 10 bases between.

In its sample, this clone was seen a few times. These gene names are mouse names. The CDR3: CASSRVPGLARNTGQLYF. The covered CDR3 bases are TGTGCCAGCTCCCGAGTCCCGGGACTGGCGCGAAACACCGGGCAGCTCTAC. This chain uses TRBV12-1 with TRBJ2-2; 8 nucleotides match TRBD2. Sequencing ends 1 residue short of the CDR3 end; the germline J gene provides the rest. J lost 1 base, V lost 4 bases, and 13 bases had no gene match. The germline V gene has CDR1 SGHSN and CDR2 HYEKVE. CDR3 length equals 18 residues.

This clone was observed a handful of times. The genes are named according to mouse. The read ends 1 residue shy of where the CDR3 ends; the end is completed using the germline J gene. The chain links TRBV5 to TRBJ1-6; 7 bases line up with TRBD1. TRBJ1-6 is placed among ORFs of uncertain function. V shed 1 base, J shed 0 bases, and the junction held 3 bases outside the gene matches. The CDR3 sequence is 17 residues long. Germline values: CDR1 LGHNA, CDR2 YNLKQL (reference sequence). The part of the CDR3 DNA that was read is TGTGCCAGCAGCCAAGGGGACAGATTTTCCTATAATTCGCCCCTCTAC. This codes for CASSQGDRFSYNSPLY. Given in full, the CDR3 is CASSQGDRFSYNSPLYF.

This clone came up once. The gene symbols are mouse symbols. Coverage ceases 1 residue before the CDR3 finishes, and the germline J gene fills in the end. The chain joins TRBV31 to TRBJ1-4; unclear D gene. Germline loops: CDR1 GKSSPN, CDR2 SITVG. V lost 1 base, J lost 0 bases, and 3 bases lay in between. This CDR3 contains 13 residues. CDR3 in amino acids: CAWSQVSNERLFF. The sequenced CDR3 bases are TGTGCCTGGAGTCAAGTTTCCAACGAAAGATTATTT.

Concerning this clone: Any gene name here is a mouse gene name. Read coverage stops 1 residue before the CDR3 terminus; the germline J gene supplies the remainder. The chain couples TRBV26 to TRBJ1-6; D may be TRBD1 (5 bases). TRBJ1-6 is an ORF for which the function is uncertain. The CDR3 loop spans 15 amino acids. V dropped 4 bases and J dropped 0 bases, with 7 bases sitting between them. Germline values: CDR1 KGHPV, CDR2 FQNQEV (reference sequence). The CDR3 DNA, read in part, is TGTGCCAGCAGTCGACAGAATTCCTATAATTCGCCCCTCTAC. Translating gives CASSRQNSYNSPLY. The whole CDR3 protein reads CASSRQNSYNSPLYF.

This clone appeared once. The gene symbols are mouse symbols. The sequenced fragment ends 1 residue before the CDR3 boundary, so the rest is inferred from the germline J gene. The chain carries TRBV12-1 and TRBJ2-2; 8 positions match TRBD2. The length of the CDR3 is 17 residues. The J segment lost 4 bases and the V segment lost 4 bases, leaving 13 bases of the junction unmatched. Germline-derived CDR1 and CDR2 are SGHSN and HYEKVE. CDR3 in amino acids: CASSLPWGGRATGQLYF. Partial CDR3 DNA: TGTGCCAGCTCCCTACCGTGGGGGGGGCGCGCCACCGGGCAGCTCTAC.

Note on this clone: These gene names are mouse names. The missing CDR3 end, 1 residue past where the read stops, is filled in from the germline J gene. In the same sample, other DNA sequences code for this CDR3. The genes are TRBV26 and TRBJ2-2; D call uncertain. Trimming took off 3 bases at V and 0 bases at J, with 5 bases between the two ends. This CDR3 is 14 amino acids long. Per the germline V gene, CDR1 is KGHPV and CDR2 is FQNQEV (reference sequence). The DNA read from the CDR3 is TGTGCCAGCAGTCTTGGGCCAAACACCGGGCAGCTCTAC. Encoded protein: CASSLGPNTGQLY. The CDR3 reads in full as CASSLGPNTGQLYF.

Concerning this clone: Genes and germline are mouse. From the germline J gene comes the end of the CDR3, since the read stops 1 residue before it. The chain combines TRBV2 with TRBJ2-3; TRBD2 matches 7 bases. The CDR3 runs to 14 residues. The V gene's germline CDR1 is LGHNA and CDR2 YSYQKL. Unmatched junction bases numbered 1, after V lost 4 bases and J lost 0 bases. The sequenced part of the CDR3 DNA is TGTGCCAGCAGCCCTGGGGGAAGTGCAGAAACGCTGTAT. Its protein product is CASSPGGSAETLY. The full CDR3 sequence reads CASSPGGSAETLYF.

Concerning this clone itself: Any gene name here is a mouse gene name. The CDR3 end lies 1 residue beyond the end of the read and is filled in from the germline J gene. V usage is TRBV5 and J usage is TRBJ2-5; tentatively, D is TRBD2 (6 bases). CDR1 is LGHNA, CDR2 YNLKQL, per germline (reference sequence). V lost 5 bases and J 0 bases, leaving 12 bases between the germline ends. The CDR3 length is 15 residues. Here the CDR3 reads CASSTWGYNQDTQYF. CDR3 DNA (partial): TGTGCCAGCAGCACATGGGGGTACAACCAAGACACCCAGTAC.

With regard to this clone: Mouse names are used for the genes. The CDR3 end is not reached by the read, which stops 1 residue before it; the germline J gene fills it in. V usage is TRBV26 and J usage is TRBJ1-1; 7 nucleotides agree with TRBD1. Germline CDR1 and CDR2: KGHPV and FQNQEV (reference sequence). The junction had 4 bases not matched to a gene; V was cut back by 6 bases and J by 0 bases. The CDR3 loop spans 14 amino acids. CDR3: CASRTGVSNTEVFF. CDR3 DNA (partial): TGTGCCAGCAGAACAGGGGTCTCAAACACAGAAGTCTTC.

The sample holds a few counts of this clone. The listed genes are named as in mouse. The read falls 1 residue short of the CDR3 end, and the missing part is taken from the germline J gene. The chain carries TRBV12-1 and TRBJ2-7; D gene uncertain. The CDR3 totals 12 residues. Trimming removed 4 bases at V and 7 bases at J, with 13 bases between. The V gene's germline CDR1 is SGHSN and CDR2 HYEKVE. The DNA read from the CDR3 is TGTGCCAGCTCCCCGACAATTTTAGAACAGTAC. This encodes CASSPTILEQY. The CDR3 in its entirety is CASSPTILEQYF. Full variable domain (missing parts from reference TRBV12-1 and TRBJ2-7): DSGVVQSPRHIIKEKGGRSVLTCIPISGHSNVVWYQQTLGKELKFLIQHYEKVERDKGFLPSRFSVQQFDDYHSEMNMSALELEDSAMYFCASSPTILEQYFGPGTRLTVL.

This clone came up a few times. Each gene name is a mouse one. The CDR3 extends 1 residue past the end of the read, so its final part is completed from the germline J gene. The J gene is TRBJ2-5, the V gene TRBV26, with 14 bases that match TRBD2. This CDR3 comprises 15 residues. Germline values: CDR1 KGHPV, CDR2 FQNQEV (reference sequence). The J segment lost 5 bases and the V segment lost 5 bases, leaving 3 bases of the junction unmatched. The CDR3 loop reads CASSGDWGGADTQYF. The CDR3 DNA, read in part, is TGTGCCAGCAGTGGGGACTGGGGGGGCGCAGACACCCAGTAC. Together with reference TRBV26 and TRBJ2-5, the CDR3 gives the full variable domain: NSKVIQTPRYLVKGQGQKAKMRCIPEKGHPVVFWYQQNKNNEFKFLINFQNQEVLQQIDMTEKRFSAECPSNSPCSLEIQSSEAGDSALYLCASSGDWGGADTQYFGPGTRLLVL.

By frequency in the sample, this clone is medium-sized. Gene names are mouse gene names. Coverage ceases 1 residue before the CDR3 finishes, and the germline J gene fills in the end. The chain links TRBV16 to TRBJ1-4; 7 bases match TRBD1. J lost 1 base, V lost 4 bases, and 3 bases had no gene match. The CDR3 is 15 residues long. Germline V gene lookup returns CDR1 SGHSA and CDR2 FRNQAP. The covered CDR3 bases are TGTGCAAGCAGCTCGACAGGGAGTTCCAACGAAAGATTATTT. Amino acid sequence: CASSSTGSSNERLF. The CDR3 in full is CASSSTGSSNERLFF.

To note about this clone: Each gene name is a mouse one. The CDR3 bases that were read are TGTGCCAGCAGCGGGACTGGGGGATTCTATGAACAGTAC. Its protein is CASSGTGGFYEQY. The full CDR3 is CASSGTGGFYEQYF. The chain is built from TRBV19 and TRBJ2-7; 11 bases line up with TRBD2. The read ends 1 residue before the CDR3 terminus; that terminus is restored from the germline J gene. This CDR3 spans 14 amino acids. The V segment lost 5 bases and the J segment 3 bases; nucleotides outside the gene matches: 4. CDR1 and CDR2 (germline): FNHDT, SITEND (reference sequence). Full variable domain (remainder filled in from reference TRBV19 and TRBJ2-7): GGIITQTPKFLIGQEGQKLTLKCQQNFNHDTMYWYRQDSGKGLRLIYYSITENDLQKGDLSEGYDASREKKSSFSLTVTSAQKNEMAVFLCASSGTGGFYEQYFGPGTRLTVL.

Note on this clone: The genes are named according to mouse. The sequenced fragment ends 1 residue before the CDR3 boundary, so the rest is inferred from the germline J gene. V and J are TRBV31 and TRBJ2-2, with 7 bases lining up with TRBD2. This CDR3 has 13 amino acids. The J segment lost 2 bases and the V segment lost 4 bases, leaving 1 base of the junction unmatched. Germline V CDR1 and CDR2: GKSSPN, SITVG. CDR3 bases read: TGTGCCTGGACCTGGGGGAACACCGGGCAGCTCTAC. Protein product: CAWTWGNTGQLY. In full, the CDR3 reads CAWTWGNTGQLYF.

In this sample, this clone is medium-sized (0.01 to 0.1%). Germline and genes: mouse. Coverage ceases 1 residue before the CDR3 finishes, and the germline J gene fills in the end. The J gene is TRBJ2-3, the V gene TRBV16; TRBD2 aligns across 11 bases. Germline loops: CDR1 SGHSA, CDR2 FRNQAP. Trimming took 2 bases from V and 2 from J; bases not matched to a gene: 3. The CDR3 consists of 16 residues. CDR3 bases read: TGTGCAAGCAGCTTACCGGGACTGGGGGTTGCAGAAACGCTGTAT. As protein: CASSLPGLGVAETLY. The whole CDR3 protein reads CASSLPGLGVAETLYF.